This is a list of T cell receptor beta chains from one sample in a study of cytomegalovirus exposure and HLA in healthy donors. Method: immunoSEQ multiplex PCR; TCRdb's copy keeps in-frame clones and lacks some. The sample carries some 120,000 clones, 60% to 85% recorded once. What was sequenced was PBMCs. Receptors originate from a female donor in good health and CMV-seronegative. The CDR3 runs from the conserved cysteine through the conserved F or W. The D gene is left open where the match is weak. The size field is filled for only some rows; it gives once, few, many or a size class.

J gene: TRBJ2-7
D gene: TRBD1
V gene: TRBV18
clone size: NA
CDR3 DNA: TGTGCCAGCTCACCTCGGACAGGGACCTACGAGCAGTACTTC
CDR3 protein: CASSPRTGTYEQYF

J gene: TRBJ2-7
D gene: TRBD1
V gene: TRBV5-1
clone size: NA
CDR3 DNA: TGCGCCAGCAGCTTGGAGAGGGGGCCTTACGAGCAGTACTTC
CDR3 protein: CASSLERGPYEQYF

J gene: TRBJ1-2
D gene: NA
V gene: TRBV10-3
clone size: few
CDR3 DNA: TGTGCCATCAGTGAGTCCGGGGGAAGCTATGGCTACACCTTC
CDR3 protein: CAISESGGSYGYTF

J gene: TRBJ1-1
D gene: NA
V gene: TRBV7-9
clone size: NA
CDR3 DNA: TGTGCCAGCAGCTCCATCATCGACAAGAACACTGAAGCTTTCTTT
CDR3 protein: CASSSIIDKNTEAFF

J gene: TRBJ2-2
D gene: NA
V gene: TRBV4-3
clone size: NA
CDR3 DNA: TGCGCCAGCAGCCAAGATCACAAACCGCCTTACACCGGGGAGCTGTTTTTT
CDR3 protein: CASSQDHKPPYTGELFF

J gene: TRBJ1-6
D gene: NA
V gene: TRBV6-5
clone size: NA
CDR3 DNA: TGTGCCAGCAGTTACGGGGGGTCACCCCTCCACTTT
CDR3 protein: CASSYGGSPLHF

J gene: TRBJ2-7
D gene: TRBD1
V gene: TRBV5-1
clone size: NA
CDR3 DNA: TGCGCCAGCAGCTCAACAGGGGGTGGGGAGCAGTACTTC
CDR3 protein: CASSSTGGGEQYF

J gene: TRBJ2-1
D gene: NA
V gene: TRBV18
clone size: NA
CDR3 DNA: TGTGCCAGCTCGGGTAGCGATGAGCAGTTCTTC
CDR3 protein: CASSGSDEQFF

J gene: TRBJ1-2
D gene: NA
V gene: TRBV27
clone size: few
CDR3 DNA: TGTGCCAGCAGCCCACGGACAGTCCTTTATGGCTACACCTTC
CDR3 protein: CASSPRTVLYGYTF

J gene: TRBJ2-5
D gene: NA
V gene: TRBV6-1
clone size: few
CDR3 DNA: TGTGCCAGCAGTACCCCCGCCGGGGAGACCCAGTACTTC
CDR3 protein: CASSTPAGETQYF

J gene: TRBJ2-1
D gene: TRBD2
V gene: TRBV5-1
clone size: NA
CDR3 DNA: TGCGCCAGCAGTCGAGAGGGACTAGCGACTCCCTACAATGAGCAGTTCTTC
CDR3 protein: CASSREGLATPYNEQFF

J gene: TRBJ1-5
D gene: TRBD1
V gene: TRBV2
clone size: NA
CDR3 DNA: TGTGCCAGCAGTGTAGACAGGGCAAATCAGCCCCAGCATTTT
CDR3 protein: CASSVDRANQPQHF

J gene: TRBJ2-2
D gene: TRBD1
V gene: TRBV27
clone size: once
CDR3 DNA: TGTGCCAGCCGAACACCGACCGAGGGGGCAAGAGACACCGGGGAGCTGTTTTTT
CDR3 protein: CASRTPTEGARDTGELFF

J gene: TRBJ2-3
D gene: TRBD1
V gene: TRBV4-1
clone size: few
CDR3 DNA: TGCGCCAGCAGCCCCGGCACCCCGAGGACAGGGATCACAGATACGCAGTATTTT
CDR3 protein: CASSPGTPRTGITDTQYF

J gene: TRBJ2-5
D gene: TRBD2
V gene: TRBV4-1
clone size: NA
CDR3 DNA: TGCGCCAGCAGCCAAGGGGGTATAGCGGGGGGGCGAGAGACCCAGTACTTC
CDR3 protein: CASSQGGIAGGRETQYF

J gene: TRBJ1-4
D gene: NA
V gene: TRBV13
clone size: NA
CDR3 DNA: TGTGCCAGCAGCTTAGGGACTCTGCACGAACTGTTTTTT
CDR3 protein: CASSLGTLHELFF

J gene: TRBJ1-4
D gene: NA
V gene: TRBV15
clone size: NA
CDR3 DNA: TGTGCCACCAGCAGAGATCGGGAGGGATGGGAAAAACTGTTTTTT
CDR3 protein: CATSRDREGWEKLFF

J gene: TRBJ1-1
D gene: NA
V gene: TRBV7-8
clone size: NA
CDR3 DNA: TGTGCCAGGCATAACAGGGCCAGGAACACTGAAGCTTTCTTT
CDR3 protein: CARHNRARNTEAFF

J gene: TRBJ2-3
D gene: TRBD2
V gene: TRBV10-3
clone size: NA
CDR3 DNA: TGTGCCATCAGTGATCCCCGTCTGGGACTAGCGGTACCTAGCACAGATACGCAGTATTTT
CDR3 protein: CAISDPRLGLAVPSTDTQYF

J gene: TRBJ2-2
D gene: TRBD2
V gene: TRBV5-4
clone size: NA
CDR3 DNA: TGTGCCAGCAGCTTGTATCTAGCGGAGAACACCGGGGAGCTGTTTTTT
CDR3 protein: CASSLYLAENTGELFF

J gene: TRBJ2-2
D gene: TRBD2
V gene: TRBV5-1
clone size: NA
CDR3 DNA: TGCGCCAGCAGCTTGACCCCTAGCGGGGGGACGAACACCGGGGAGCTGTTTTTT
CDR3 protein: CASSLTPSGGTNTGELFF

J gene: TRBJ2-2
D gene: NA
V gene: TRBV6-5
clone size: NA
CDR3 DNA: TGTGCCAGCAGTTCTACAGGGCTAGCGAACACCGGGGAGCTGTTTTTT
CDR3 protein: CASSSTGLANTGELFF

J gene: TRBJ1-1
D gene: NA
V gene: TRBV5-1
clone size: NA
CDR3 DNA: TGCGCCAGCAGCCGGGGAACAGGGAGTGAGGTGCGGACTGAAGCTTTCTTT
CDR3 protein: CASSRGTGSEVRTEAFF

J gene: TRBJ1-1
D gene: NA
V gene: TRBV7-2
clone size: NA
CDR3 DNA: TGTGCCAGCAGCTTTGGGTGGGGCCTTAACACTGAAGCTTTCTTT
CDR3 protein: CASSFGWGLNTEAFF

J gene: TRBJ2-1
D gene: TRBD2
V gene: TRBV10-2
clone size: NA
CDR3 DNA: TGCGCCAGCTCGTCTGGGGTGAGCGGGAAATACAATGAGCAGTTCTTC
CDR3 protein: CASSSGVSGKYNEQFF